This T cell receptor (beta chain) was sequenced during a study of radiation and T cells in renal cell carcinoma. Notes on the study in general: From baseline, blood top tumor clonotypes peaked at 2 weeks post-radiation.

With 0 bases removed from V and 4 bases from J, the gap between germline ends came to 5 bases. This CDR3 has 13 amino acids. Germline lookup yields CDR1 SGHTA and CDR2 FQGNSA. The time point denotes: baseline pretreatment blood. Treatment here: 15 Gy SBRT to primary tumor, nephrectomy 4 weeks later. Radiation-treated patients gave blood at baseline, week 2 and week 4. TCRdb's table, derived via immunoSEQ multiplex PCR, lists solely in-frame clones and lacks some. The data show around 140,000 clones, with around four fifths seen just once and roughly 25% held by the top ten. This clone turned up a few times. The antigen remains undetermined.

This sample comprised blood, obtained from a patient whose treatment included radiotherapy and nephrectomy. The receptor comes from a woman aged 45-59 years with renal cell carcinoma. V gene TRBV7-2 combines with J gene TRBJ2-3, with unresolved D. The CDR3 nucleotides are TGTGCCAGCAGCTTAGCGGGCGCAGATACGCAGTATTTT. It translates to CASSLAGADTQYF.